Following are 18 T cell receptor beta chains from one sample sequenced in a study of cytomegalovirus exposure and HLA in healthy donors. This table comes from immunoSEQ multiplex PCR, and its TCRdb copy is limited to in-frame clones, with some not included. This table holds under 150,000 clones, roughly 90% found once. The sample comprised PBMCs. The receptors here all came from a woman between 18 and 29 years old in good health and CMV-seronegative.

CDR3 protein: CASSGIQTGNTEAFF. The CDR3 DNA sequence: TGTGCCAGCAGTGGCATACAGACAGGGAACACTGAAGCTTTCTTT. The genes are TRBV6-1 and TRBJ1-1, with a tentative D call TRBD1 (6 bases). This CDR3 spans 15 amino acids. V lost 4 bases, J lost 1 base, and 13 bases lay in between. The germline gives CDR1 MNHNS, CDR2 SASEGT.

J is TRBJ1-1 and V is TRBV6-5; TRBD1 matches at 9 bases. The CDR3 totals 16 residues. Trimming at V came to 4 bases and at J to 1 base, leaving 7 bases not matched to a gene. In germline, CDR1 is MNHEY, CDR2 SVGAGI. This CDR3 is CASSFTGGWRNTEAFF. The CDR3 nucleotides read TGTGCCAGCAGTTTTACAGGGGGCTGGAGGAACACTGAAGCTTTCTTT.

The chain has TRBV9 and TRBJ2-5; TRBD2 aligns across 13 bases. The CDR3 covers 15 residues. Losses at the gene ends were 5 bases for V and 5 bases for J; bases not matched to a gene: 6. Germline V CDR1 and CDR2: SGDLS, YYNGEE. CDR3 sequence: CASSLGLAGVETQYF. The CDR3 region has the DNA TGTGCCAGCAGTCTCGGACTAGCGGGGGTGGAGACCCAGTACTTC.

This clone showed up many times. The V and J genes are TRBV4-1 and TRBJ1-5; D remains ambiguous. V was pared by 0 bases and J by 5 bases, with 5 bases between. The CDR3 totals 13 residues. Germline CDR1 and CDR2: MGHRA and YSYEKL. The CDR3 here is CASSQDGYQPQHF. In nucleotides, the CDR3 is TGCGCCAGCAGCCAAGACGGGTATCAGCCCCAGCATTTT.

The V and J genes are TRBV10-3 and TRBJ1-2; no clear D gene. Germline V gives CDR1 ENHRY, CDR2 SYGVKD. The length of the CDR3 is 16 residues. V was clipped by 5 bases and J by 2 bases, with 18 bases between them. The CDR3, as DNA: TGTGCCATCAGTCCCTTCGTTGGATGGGCGAACTATGGCTACACCTTC. This gives the protein CAISPFVGWANYGYTF.

This rearrangement joins TRBV6-6 to TRBJ1-5; 7 bases align to TRBD1. Germline CDR1 MNHNY, CDR2 SVGAGI (reference sequence). This CDR3 has 13 amino acids. Germline trimming cut 7 bases from V and 4 bases from J; bases unmatched to any gene: 4. This CDR3 reads CASKGQTNQPQHF. CDR3 nucleotides: TGTGCCAGCAAGGGACAGACTAATCAGCCCCAGCATTTT.

The chain carries TRBV30 and TRBJ2-7; a weak D match, TRBD1 (6 bases). This CDR3 region has 14 residues. The germline V and J ends were trimmed by 4 bases and 6 bases, with 19 bases remaining between them. Germline V gene data show CDR1 as GTSNPN and CDR2 as SVGIG (reference sequence). CDR3 residues: CAWTGVLRRGEQYF. The CDR3 DNA sequence: TGTGCCTGGACAGGGGTACTTCGTCGAGGCGAGCAGTACTTC.

This clone was seen just once. V is TRBV30 and J is TRBJ2-2; a possible D gene is TRBD2 (5 bases). Deletions cut 4 bases from V and 7 bases from J, with 7 bases between. Per the germline V gene, CDR1 is GTSNPN and CDR2 is SVGIG (reference sequence). The CDR3 runs 11 residues. The CDR3 sequence: CAWNRDGELFF. The DNA for the CDR3 is TGTGCCTGGAACCGGGACGGGGAGCTGTTTTTT.

This chain uses TRBV6-6 with TRBJ2-2; D possibly corresponds to TRBD2 (5 bases). Germline V CDR1 and CDR2: MNHNY, SVGAGI (reference sequence). The V and J ends lost 5 bases and 1 base respectively, with 14 bases between them. The length of the CDR3 is 16 residues. CDR3 region: CASSGRATVNTGELFF. In nucleotides, the CDR3 is TGTGCCAGCAGTGGGCGGGCGACGGTGAACACCGGGGAGCTGTTTTTT.

This rearrangement joins TRBV30 to TRBJ2-7; the match to TRBD1 covers 8 bases. The CDR3 loop spans 17 amino acids. With 1 base clipped from V and 2 bases from J, the junction kept 13 bases outside the gene matches. CDR1 is GTSNPN, CDR2 SVGIG, per germline (reference sequence). CDR3 residues: CAWSGDRGGGLTYEQYF. The DNA of the CDR3 is TGTGCCTGGAGTGGAGACAGGGGCGGTGGGCTAACCTACGAGCAGTACTTC.

This chain links TRBV2 with TRBJ2-1, with 13 bases lining up with TRBD2. V shed 3 bases, J shed 3 bases, and the junction held 20 bases outside the gene matches. CDR3 length equals 22 residues. CDR1 and CDR2 from the germline V gene are SNHLY and FYNNEI. DNA of the CDR3: TGTGCCAGCAGTGACTTGGGACTAGCGGGAAGTCGAAACAAACACTTCTACAATGAGCAGTTCTTC. Its translation: CASSDLGLAGSRNKHFYNEQFF.

This chain uses TRBV30 with TRBJ1-5; 7 bases match TRBD1. The CDR3 has 15 residues. Trimming removed 2 bases from V and 0 bases from J; junction bases left unmatched: 4. Per germline, CDR1 GTSNPN and CDR2 SVGIG (reference sequence). The CDR3 DNA follows: TGTGCCTGGAGTTCCCACAGGGGTAGCAATCAGCCCCAGCATTTT. It codes for CAWSSHRGSNQPQHF.

The chain has TRBV7-3 and TRBJ1-2; tentative D call: TRBD1 (6 bases). Germline CDR1 and CDR2: SGHTA and FQGTGA. The ends were cut back, 6 bases at V and 5 bases at J, with 13 bases in the middle. The CDR3 loop spans 13 amino acids. CDR3 loop: CASRQSGQYGYTF. CDR3 coding DNA: TGTGCCAGCAGACAGTCCGGACAGTATGGCTACACCTTC.

The rearrangement uses TRBV30 and TRBJ1-2; D is unclear. V shed 5 bases and J shed 7 bases, with 11 bases lying between them. The CDR3 covers 11 residues. Germline lookup yields CDR1 GTSNPN and CDR2 SVGIG (reference sequence). The CDR3 spells CAWEARGGYTF. DNA of the CDR3: TGTGCCTGGGAGGCCCGCGGTGGCTACACCTTC.

The rearrangement uses TRBV28 and TRBJ1-2; 10 bases are shared with TRBD1. Germline V gene sequence: CDR1 MDHEN, CDR2 SYDVKM. J was trimmed by 1 base and V by 7 bases; bases with no gene match: 15. The CDR3 is 18 amino acids. The CDR3 loop is CASTDLKLDRGYNYGYTF. The CDR3 coding sequence is TGTGCCAGCACCGACCTCAAATTGGACAGGGGGTATAACTATGGCTACACCTTC.

As for this clone: Other DNA variants within this sample encode the same CDR3. This chain links TRBV5-1 with TRBJ2-5; 10 bases are a match to TRBD1. This CDR3 is built from 14 residues. Germline loops: CDR1 SGHRS, CDR2 YFSETQ. The J segment lost 5 bases and the V segment lost 6 bases, leaving 7 bases of the junction unmatched. The DNA of the CDR3 is TGCGCCAGCACACCGGGACAGGGGAGGGAGACCCAGTACTTC. This codes for CASTPGQGRETQYF.

In this sample, this clone turned up a few times. The rearrangement joins TRBV5-4 to TRBJ2-7; D ambiguous. V dropped 0 bases and J dropped 6 bases, with 4 bases sitting between them. The V gene's germline CDR1 is SGHNT and CDR2 YYREEE (reference sequence). The CDR3 length is 11 residues. DNA for the CDR3: TGTGCCAGCAGCTTGGGGGCCGAGCAGTACTTC. Translation: CASSLGAEQYF.

This clone is a singleton in its sample. The V and J genes are TRBV7-9 and TRBJ1-2; tentative D call: TRBD1 (6 bases). The V and J ends lost 2 bases and 4 bases respectively, with 11 bases between them. Germline assignment: CDR1 SEHNR and CDR2 FQNEAQ (reference sequence). CDR3 length: 14 residues. CDR3 in DNA: TGTGCCAGCAGCTTAATGGGGGCAGCCTATGGCTACACCTTC. It codes for CASSLMGAAYGYTF.